This TCR beta chain derives from a study of neurological immune-mediated disorders. The cDNA was produced through 5'RACE with 10-nucleotide random UMIs. A single record per CDR3 protein comes from TCRdb applying MiXCR to the 5' RACE reads. The sample comprises some 53,000 distinct CDR3 sequences, 15% to 20% of which are singletons, and approximately 4% rests with the top ten. In this sample, this clonotype turned up many times. Its antigen is unidentified. Looked up from germline, CDR1 is LGHDT and CDR2 is YNNKEL (reference sequence). The CDR3 is 13 amino acids. The ends were cut back, 4 bases at V and 5 bases at J, with 9 bases in the middle. Study observations and caveats: Whereas HTLV-1-associated myelopathy showed the most TCR clonal expansion, multiple sclerosis showed the least, with levels below those of healthy controls.

The chain combines TRBV3-1 with TRBJ1-5; D call uncertain. Sample: PBMCs. The origin of this receptor is a man in his fifties or sixties in good health. DNA of the CDR3: TGTGCCAGCAGCCCCCCTGGGTATCAGCCCCAGCATTTT. Translating gives CASSPPGYQPQHF.